This T cell receptor (beta chain) is drawn from a study of cytomegalovirus exposure and HLA in healthy donors listed by TCRdb under 2017. For context, the study as a whole: According to an earlier analysis of 587 of the donors, 150 million to 200 million T cells yielded approximately 120 million unique TCR beta sequences and roughly 280 Gb of sequence data. An early release that covered 500 to 800 HLA-typed donors contained approximately 320 gigabases of sequencing data and around 85 million unique TCR sequences. Among the roughly 410 genotyped donors, more than 70% belonged to the genetic ancestry cluster associated with self-reported Caucasian donors. The study aimed to test whether cataloging public T cell receptors could reveal signatures of past pathogen exposure. The T cell repertoires of 670 or so subjects were profiled by immunosequencing and related to cytomegalovirus serostatus. Along with the approximately 700-subject first cohort, a separate validation cohort of about 110 different subjects was used. To predict cytomegalovirus infection status, the study brought together high-throughput TCR immunosequencing, statistical association of individual TCRs with disease status, and machine learning. A later analysis re-examined previously published TCR beta repertoires from 500 to 700 donors and added high-resolution HLA genotyping to investigate patterns of TCR occurrence. Rather than using new phenotypic data, the later analysis identified candidate immune exposures from TCR beta sequences and from how often those sequences occurred across donors. An earlier analysis of around 580 of the donors used high-throughput TCR beta sequencing to judge whether each TCR beta V gene segment behaved as functional or pseudogenic. Donor age, sex, ethnicity and CMV serostatus were collected together with the repertoire data. A later genetic analysis used genome-wide SNP genotypes for about 55% of the 666 donors, treating that subset as a discovery cohort. All discovery cohort repertoires had been generated using a single sequencing platform. HLA typing covered class I and class II loci at four-digit resolution. The number of typed donors differed by locus: roughly 629-640 for A, B, C, DRB1 and DQB1; 522 for DQA1; around 610 for DPA1; and approximately 450 for DPB1. Because of strong linkage in the cohort, five DR-DQ haplotypes were treated as single units for association and clustering. On average, 235,054 unique TCR beta nucleotide sequences were sequenced per donor among 350 to 400 genotyped donors of the cohort, with roughly 18% of those sequences being non-productive. What the research found in general, with its limitations: Across donors, most TCR sequences were observed very rarely, whereas some public TCRs were present in many individuals. Some IMGT-functional V segments, including TRBV6-2 and TRBV6-3, could not be told apart with the 87-base-pair reads, so those segments were excluded. A later analysis reported that several top co-occurrence clusters appeared linked to parvovirus B19, influenza, CMV and Epstein-Barr virus. Assigning TCR associations to individual alleles was difficult when HLA alleles, especially DR and DQ, strongly co-occurred. A cluster of highly shared sequence variants was judged likely to be a technical artifact of the sequencing pipeline. The study gave a list of more than 150 TCR beta chains associated with cytomegalovirus. A further reported finding was that TCR beta sequences accurately predicted the HLA-A and HLA-B alleles for most subjects in the first cohort. For the cohort, immune exposure information was limited to CMV serostatus. Correlated functional status among segregating V segments might reflect linkage disequilibrium, but an unknown experimental factor could not be ruled out. The authors suggested that the approach could potentially be extended to other disease states and immunological phenotypes. In vitro tests confirmed that a few of the cytomegalovirus-associated TCR beta chains recognize cytomegalovirus antigens. At a false discovery rate of 0.05, a later analysis linked fewer than 20,000 TCR beta sequences to specific HLA alleles. Broadly in line with IMGT annotations, most TCR beta V segments showed up in productive rearrangements about 87% or about 30% of the time in an earlier analysis of 450 to 750 of the donors. According to a later analysis, most CMV-associated TCR beta chains appeared to be HLA-restricted, and the HLA associations seemed to be driven largely by CMV exposure. A later analysis found that HLA-associated TCR beta chains were more clonally expanded and had lower generation probabilities than equally common non-associated chains. According to a later genetic analysis, donors in an Asian-associated ancestry cluster had fewer N-insertions in productive TCRs than the approximately 700-donor mean. In a later analysis, the rate of TCR association differed among HLA loci, with DRB1 alleles having the most associated TCRs and HLA-C alleles having the fewest. Because HLA typing was unavailable for some donors at each locus, only the typed subset was used in association tests. V-gene and J-gene trimming of TCR beta chains was associated with a missense DCLRE1C variant in a later genetic analysis, and the association was replicated in an independent cohort. Because counts were too low, about 18 rarely observed V segments, including chromosome 9 orphons, were excluded from the earlier analysis of 587 of the donors. Presence/absence analyses assumed roughly uniform sequencing depth across donors, an assumption that may not hold. In this cohort, only TCR beta chains were sequenced, and detectable features were limited by the absence of alpha or paired-chain data. In both the original and validation cohorts, the classifier was reported to diagnose cytomegalovirus status with high specificity and sensitivity.

Library preparation employed the immunoSEQ multiplex PCR assay. For the multiplex PCR, a mixture combining 60 forward primers for TCR Vbeta segments and 13 reverse primers for TCR Jbeta segments was used. Amplification of the CDR3 region of rearranged TCR beta genes was performed with a multiplex PCR assay on genomic DNA. On the Illumina HiSeq System, the amplified TCR beta libraries were sequenced as 87-base-pair reads. In the original analysis: Across the 600 to 700 repertoires, a later analysis counted some 80 million unique TCR beta chains, 9.5 million to 13 million of which were shared by at least two donors. Raw reads were error-corrected and collapsed into unique sequences by a nearest-neighbor algorithm in which closely related sequences were merged to remove PCR and sequencing errors. Alignment of CDR3 sequences to IMGT reference sequences was used to assign V, D and J gene segments. For a sequence to be retained, a match of at least six nucleotides to both a V gene segment and a J gene segment was required. Rearrangements were classified as productive when the CDR3 lacked stop codons and remained in frame with V and J, and all other rearrangements were classified as non-productive. CDR3 was defined by IMGT convention, running from the second conserved V-encoded cysteine to the conserved J-encoded phenylalanine. The earlier analysis of approximately 590 of the donors excluded any sequence lacking an unambiguous match to a single V gene segment. An earlier analysis of several hundred of the donors called V segments functional above 56.7% productive rearrangements and segregating when the between-donor standard deviation exceeded 5%. A statistical classification framework was built to diagnose cytomegalovirus status from the catalog of TCR beta chain sequences. In a later analysis, V and J genes were assigned by comparing TCR nucleotide sequences against IMGT/GENE-DB human TR gene sequences. In a later analysis, CDR3 sequences and most-parsimonious VDJ recombination scenarios were assigned using the TCRdist pipeline. In a later analysis, each TCR beta chain was defined by its CDR3 amino acid sequence together with its V-gene family, and reads without a unique V-gene family were excluded. In a later analysis, around 650 highly shared, low-generation-probability nucleotide sequences were removed to address suspected cross-contamination and a sequencing artifact. In a later analysis, a clonal expansion index was calculated for each public chain from normalized within-repertoire ranks of inferred template counts. Generation probabilities in a later analysis came from a VDJ recombination model fitted to out-of-frame rearrangements, and those results were checked against IGoR. In a later analysis, hypergeometric tests were used to score TCR-TCR, TCR-HLA and TCR-CMV co-occurrence, with a repertoire-size bias correction applied to TCR pairs. A later analysis estimated false discovery rates by permuting HLA or CMV assignments 20 times. In a later analysis, co-occurring TCRs were grouped using DBSCAN, with TCRdist sequence similarity added in when clustering inside HLA-allele-positive subsets. Co-occurrence clustering excluded repertoires with fewer than 30,000 or more than 120,000 public chains, plus five with anomalous nucleotide sharing. The table comes from immuneACCESS by way of TCRdb, which keeps in-frame sequences with V and J called. Part of the clones is missing from these tables; in studies checked, under half for an unresolved V gene and the rest for unknown reasons. V and J calls and clone size are given by that table; D and trimming were obtained from the DNA. A total of around 150,000 clones appear in this sample, around 84% of them only once. In total, the top ten clones hold about 2.2% of the sample.

Comment on this clone: No cognate antigen has been identified for it. No quality values exist for individual bases; no much larger clone is one base distant.

Trimming accounts for 2 bases at V and 7 bases at J, while the number of junction bases matched to no gene is 5. CDR1 and CDR2 are drawn from the germline V gene (reference sequence): SEHNR, FQNEAQ. The cysteine opens and the phenylalanine closes a CDR3 of 16 amino acids. The retained sequence is limited to the CDR3, 48 bases, with the frame set at the first base. The cohort consisted of 600 to 750 healthy bone marrow donors. Cohort members were all nominally healthy when sampled, although unrecorded immune exposures were likely present. The donor tested CMV seronegative and was one of the 352 seronegative cohort members. A peripheral blood sample was provided by each donor, and peripheral blood mononuclear cells were used for TCR beta sequencing. The Qiagen DNeasy Blood Extraction Kit was used to extract genomic DNA from the blood cell samples.

The receptor was isolated from a man aged 50-59 years in good health and CMV-seronegative. The chain joins TRBV7-9 to TRBJ2-1; 13 junctional bases match TRBD2. The sequenced material came from PBMCs. The DNA sequence is given as TGTGCCAGCAGCTTACCCGGGACTAGCGGGGCGAATGAGCAGTTCTTC. Translation gives CASSLPGTSGANEQFF. Extended through the reference TRBV7-9 and TRBJ2-1 proteins, this CDR3 yields the full variable domain: DTGVSQNPRHKITKRGQNVTFRCDPISEHNRLYWYRQTLGQGPEFLTYFQNEAQLEKSRLLSDRFSAERPKGSFSTLEIQRTEQGDSAMYLCASSLPGTSGANEQFFGPGTRLTVL.